This T cell receptor (beta chain) derives from a study of vaccination effects on CD4 cells after COVID-19. Across the whole study: Participants each got two BNT162b2 or mRNA-1273 vaccine doses. Study-wide findings and caveats: Late post-vaccination samples showed marked contraction of infection- and vaccine-induced clones. The study enrolled few convalescent patients and sampled no early post-infection timepoints.

Comments on this clone: Its specificity is unknown.

Ahead of sequencing, the ViraFEST assay grew antigen-specific CD4+ T cells using viral peptide pools. The culture ran for approximately 10 days, and then CD4+ T cells were isolated. Vaccine recipients, nucleocapsid antibody negative, had no prior SARS-CoV-2 infection. It was with roughly 10 IU/ml IL-2 and around 10 ug/ml peptides that two million PBMC per well were cultured. The data were produced by immunoSEQ multiplex PCR, yet TCRdb's version contains in-frame clones alone and is incomplete. The sample lists approximately 40,000 clones; roughly 70% were seen once. Germline trimming cut 2 bases from V and 4 bases from J; bases unmatched to any gene: 7. Germline-derived CDR1 and CDR2 are SNHLY and FYNNEI. This CDR3 has 16 residues.

The sequencing used CD4+ T cells from PBMCs cultured with SARS-CoV-2 spike peptides, collected before COVID-19 vaccination. The TCR sequence derives from a human donor who received a COVID-19 vaccine. The gene calls are TRBV2 and TRBJ2-3, with 9 bases lining up with TRBD1. CDR3 amino acids: CASSEIGTGWADTQYF. As DNA, the CDR3 is TGTGCCAGCAGTGAAATAGGGACAGGGTGGGCAGATACGCAGTATTTT.